The entry below gives a single T cell receptor beta chain sequence along with its context. The antigen it recognizes is unknown. No qualities accompany the bases; no much larger clone lies one base away. These data originate in a study of CD8+CD57+ T cells in acquired aplastic anemia (dated by TCRdb to the late 2010s). Background on the whole study: A mean of around 3.2 ug of DNA, ranging from about 0.19 to 30 ug, was extracted from sorted CD4+ and CD8+ cells. CD8+CD57+ expansion was defined as frequency above the mean frequency observed in healthy subjects. Broader findings and caveats from the paper: Twenty-nine CD8+ CDR3 sequences were shared between patients and controls but appeared highly expressed in patients and within their immunodominant clones. Patients and healthy controls showed no significant difference in CD8+ Simpson's diversity (P=0.060).

Patients chosen for sequencing had shown expansion of CD8+CD57+ cells by flow cytometry. Severe acquired aplastic anemia was diagnosed in all patients according to International Study of Aplastic Anemia and Agranulocytosis and Camitta criteria. No patient had received any therapy when blood was sampled. In the study, sorted CD4+ and CD8+ blood T cells from patients with severe aplastic anemia and from healthy subjects underwent deep sequencing of TCR repertoires. Patients were enrolled under clinicaltrials.gov protocols 00001620, 01623167, 00001397, 00071045, 00081523 and 00961064 in the USA. Ficoll-Paque density gradient centrifugation was used to isolate peripheral blood mononuclear cells. CD4+ and CD8+ T cells were sorted by FACS or magnetic beads before DNA extraction. Genomic DNA served as template for TCR beta VDJ combination and CDR3 sequence profiling. An Illumina HiSeq 2000 was the platform used for TCR repertoire sequencing. As for the authors' bioinformatics: TRBV/TRBJ rearrangement plots, CDR3 size and DJ length profiles, and Simpson's diversity index were used to evaluate the repertoires. The most abundant DNA sequence in the deep sequencing data was taken as the immunodominant clone. CDR3 amino acid sequences were screened for sharing across subjects and were compared with published repertoires and the VDJdb database. TCRdb itself trimmed the public reads at Q25 with fastp, ran MiXCR and retained productive beta chains. Every CDR3 protein is listed once, alongside the most common genes and DNA of its rows. TCRdb, not the authors, supplied the V and J calls. Present in this sample are tens of thousands of distinct CDR3 sequences, 70% of which were seen just once. The ten largest clones take up roughly 80% of the sample.

From the cysteine up to the phenylalanine, the CDR3 has a length of 15 residues. Just the 45-base CDR3 DNA is kept, in frame starting at base 1. Trimming removed 5 bases from V and 6 bases from J, leaving 20 bases between the germline ends. The germline V gene yields SGDLS for CDR1 and YYNGEE for CDR2. The chain joins TRBV9 to TRBJ1-2; TRBD1 is a weak D gene call, 6 bases matching. Specimen: sorted CD4+, CD8+, or CD8+CD57+ T cells (not recorded which) from PBMCs. The sequence came from a human donor with aplastic anemia. In nucleotide form, the sequence is TGTGCCAGCAGTGCTAGGGATGAAACAGGGAATGGCTACACCTTC. Its product reads: CASSARDETGNGYTF. Here the CDR3 is joined to the reference TRBV9 and TRBJ1-2 genes, and the full variable domain is: DSGVTQTPKHLITATGQRVTLRCSPRSGDLSVYWYQQSLDQGLQFLIQYYNGEERAKGNILERFSAQQFPDLHSELNLSSLELGDSALYFCASSARDETGNGYTFGSGTRLTVV.